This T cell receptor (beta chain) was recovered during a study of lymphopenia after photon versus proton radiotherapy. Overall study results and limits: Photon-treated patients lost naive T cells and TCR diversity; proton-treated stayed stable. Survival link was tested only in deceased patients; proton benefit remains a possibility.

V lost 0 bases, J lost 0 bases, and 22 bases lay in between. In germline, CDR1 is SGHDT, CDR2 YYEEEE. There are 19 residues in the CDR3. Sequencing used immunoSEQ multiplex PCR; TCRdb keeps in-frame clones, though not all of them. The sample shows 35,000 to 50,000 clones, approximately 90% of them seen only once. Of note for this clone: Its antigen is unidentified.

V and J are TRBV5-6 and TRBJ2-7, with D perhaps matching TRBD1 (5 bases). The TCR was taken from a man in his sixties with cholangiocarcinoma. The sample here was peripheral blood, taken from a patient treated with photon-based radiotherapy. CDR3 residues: CASSLGNYTQGPSSYEQYF. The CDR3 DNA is TGTGCCAGCAGCTTGGGAAACTACACCCAGGGTCCGAGCTCCTACGAGCAGTACTTC.